The clone carrying this TCR beta chain occurred a few times. V gave up 4 bases and J gave up 0 bases; unmatched junction bases: 20. The CDR3 is 21 amino acids. Germline lookup yields CDR1 MDHEN and CDR2 SYDVKM. The data were obtained in a study of molecular identifiers for immune sequencing clone quantification. Turning to the study itself: Replicate RNA came from roughly 20,000 or 100,000 naive CD8 cells and was split five ways, and four parts were sequenced.

Using its own MiXCR run on the PCR reads, TCRdb lists one record per CDR3 protein. This sample has under 600,000 distinct CDR3 sequences, with roughly 25% found just once. Sequencing was carried out using naive CD8+ T cells from blood, with Jurkat cell RNA spiked in. Subset defined: FACS-sorted CD8+CD4-CCR7+CD45RA+ naive T cells. The gene calls are TRBV28 and TRBJ1-5; the match to TRBD1 covers 8 bases. This clonotype was sampled from a human donor in good health. Some libraries in this study had Jurkat cell RNA spiked in. CDR3 nucleotide sequence: TGTGCCAGCAGTTCCTCGCGGCGACTGGACAGGGAGGGAGATAGCAATCAGCCCCAGCATTTT. It is translated as CASSSSRRLDREGDSNQPQHF.